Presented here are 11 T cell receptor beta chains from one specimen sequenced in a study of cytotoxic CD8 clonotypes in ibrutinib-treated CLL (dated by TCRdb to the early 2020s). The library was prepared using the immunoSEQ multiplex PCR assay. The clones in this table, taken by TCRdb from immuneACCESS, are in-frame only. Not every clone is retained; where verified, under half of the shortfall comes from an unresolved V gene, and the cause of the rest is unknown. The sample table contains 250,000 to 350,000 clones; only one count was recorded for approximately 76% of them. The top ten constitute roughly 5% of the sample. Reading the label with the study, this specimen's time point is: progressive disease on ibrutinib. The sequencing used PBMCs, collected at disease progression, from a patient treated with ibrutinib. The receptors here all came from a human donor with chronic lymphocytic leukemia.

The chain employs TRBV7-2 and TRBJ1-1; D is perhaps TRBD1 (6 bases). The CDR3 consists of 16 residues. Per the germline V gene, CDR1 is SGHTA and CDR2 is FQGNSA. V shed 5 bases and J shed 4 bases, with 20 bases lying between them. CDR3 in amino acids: CASSLGLGALGTEAFF. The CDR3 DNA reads TGTGCCAGCAGCCTCGGTCTGGGGGCGCTGGGCACTGAAGCTTTCTTT.

The CDR3 DNA sequence: TGTGCCAGCAGCTTAGATCGGGACAGAGCACCTTATGGCTACACCTTC. This codes for CASSLDRDRAPYGYTF. The J gene is TRBJ1-2, the V gene TRBV11-2, with 7 bases lining up with TRBD1. The CDR3 sequence is 16 residues long. V shed 0 bases, J shed 5 bases, and the junction held 9 bases outside the gene matches. The V gene's germline CDR1 is SGHAT and CDR2 FQNNGV.

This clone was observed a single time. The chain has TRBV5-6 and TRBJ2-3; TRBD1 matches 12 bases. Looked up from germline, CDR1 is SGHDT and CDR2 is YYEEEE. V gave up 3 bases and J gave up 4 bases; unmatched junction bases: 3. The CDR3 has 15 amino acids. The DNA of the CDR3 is TGTGCCAGCAGCTGGGGGACAGGGGGCGCAGATACGCAGTATTTT. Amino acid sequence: CASSWGTGGADTQYF.

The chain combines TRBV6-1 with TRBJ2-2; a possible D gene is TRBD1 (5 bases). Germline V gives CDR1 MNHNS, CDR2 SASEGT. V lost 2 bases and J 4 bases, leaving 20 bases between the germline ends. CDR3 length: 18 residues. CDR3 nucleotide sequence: TGTGCCAGCAGTGAACCCCTCCTGGGGCTAAGAGGCACCGGGGAGCTGTTTTTT. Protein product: CASSEPLLGLRGTGELFF.

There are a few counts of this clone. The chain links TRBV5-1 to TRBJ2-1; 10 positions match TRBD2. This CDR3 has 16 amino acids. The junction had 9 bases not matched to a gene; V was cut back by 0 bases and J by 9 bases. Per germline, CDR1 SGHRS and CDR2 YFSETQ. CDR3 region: CASSLGLAGAMGEQFF. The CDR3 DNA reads TGCGCCAGCAGCTTGGGGCTAGCGGGAGCCATGGGTGAGCAGTTCTTC.

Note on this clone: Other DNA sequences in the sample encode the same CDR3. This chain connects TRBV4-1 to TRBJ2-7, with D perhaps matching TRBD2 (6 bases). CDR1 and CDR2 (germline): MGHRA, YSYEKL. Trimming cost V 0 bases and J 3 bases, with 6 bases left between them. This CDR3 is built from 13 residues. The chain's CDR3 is CASSQEGGYEQYF. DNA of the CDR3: TGCGCCAGCAGCCAAGAGGGGGGCTACGAGCAGTACTTC.

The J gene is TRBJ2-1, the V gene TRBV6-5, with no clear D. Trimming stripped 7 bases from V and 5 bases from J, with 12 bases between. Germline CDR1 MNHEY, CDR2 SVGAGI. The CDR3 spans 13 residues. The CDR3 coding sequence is TGTGCCAGCAATCGGCTGACCGACAATGAGCAGTTCTTC. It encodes CASNRLTDNEQFF.

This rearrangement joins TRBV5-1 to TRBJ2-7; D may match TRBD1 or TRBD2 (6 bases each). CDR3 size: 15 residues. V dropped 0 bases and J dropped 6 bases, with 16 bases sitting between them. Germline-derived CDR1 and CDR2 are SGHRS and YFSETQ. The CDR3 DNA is TGCGCCAGCAGCTTGGTCTCCGGGGGCTATGTCGAGCAGTACTTC. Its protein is CASSLVSGGYVEQYF. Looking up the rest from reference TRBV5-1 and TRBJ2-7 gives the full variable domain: KAGVTQTPRYLIKTRGQQVTLSCSPISGHRSVSWYQQTPGQGLQFLFEYFSETQRNKGNFPGRFSGRQFSNSRSEMNVSTLELGDSALYLCASSLVSGGYVEQYFGPGTRLTVT.

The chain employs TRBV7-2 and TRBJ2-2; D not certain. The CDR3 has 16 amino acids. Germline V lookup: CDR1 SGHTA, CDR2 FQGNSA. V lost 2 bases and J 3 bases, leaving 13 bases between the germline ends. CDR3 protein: CASSLTSPAYTGELFF. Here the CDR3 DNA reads TGTGCCAGCAGCTTAACTTCCCCAGCGTACACCGGGGAGCTGTTTTTT.

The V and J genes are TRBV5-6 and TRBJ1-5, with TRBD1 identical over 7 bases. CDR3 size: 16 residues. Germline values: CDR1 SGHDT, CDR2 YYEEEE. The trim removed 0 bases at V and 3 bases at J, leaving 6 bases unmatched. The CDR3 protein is CASSLEGDSYNQPQHF. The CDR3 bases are TGTGCCAGCAGCTTGGAAGGGGACAGTTACAATCAGCCCCAGCATTTT.

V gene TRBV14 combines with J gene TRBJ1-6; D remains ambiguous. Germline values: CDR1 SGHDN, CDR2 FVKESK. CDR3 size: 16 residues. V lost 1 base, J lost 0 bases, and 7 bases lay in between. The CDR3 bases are TGTGCCAGCAGCCAAGTTGGGGTCTCCTATAATTCACCCCTCCACTTT. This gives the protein CASSQVGVSYNSPLHF.